This TCR beta chain was captured by sequencing in a study of blood T cell repertoires in COVID-19. Across the study: From the United States, Italy and Spain came samples of acute and convalescent COVID-19. T cells, B-cell-depleted T cells, or PBMCs supplied cDNA or gDNA.

This table comes from immunoSEQ multiplex PCR, and its TCRdb copy is limited to in-frame clones, with some not included. Of fewer than 250,000 clones detected, roughly nine tenths appear once; the ten largest clones hold roughly 0.7%. This clonotype was obtained from a man aged 35-49 years with acute or convalescent COVID-19. Input material: peripheral blood.

The CDR3 nucleotides read TGCGCCAGCAGCCTGACTAGCGGTGACTACTCTGGGGCCAACGTCCTGACTTTC. Its protein product is CASSLTSGDYSGANVLTF. This chain links TRBV5-1 with TRBJ2-6, with 9 bases that match TRBD2. The germline V gene has CDR1 SGHRS and CDR2 YFSETQ. The CDR3 contains 18 residues. Trimming took 4 bases from V and 0 from J; bases not matched to a gene: 8.